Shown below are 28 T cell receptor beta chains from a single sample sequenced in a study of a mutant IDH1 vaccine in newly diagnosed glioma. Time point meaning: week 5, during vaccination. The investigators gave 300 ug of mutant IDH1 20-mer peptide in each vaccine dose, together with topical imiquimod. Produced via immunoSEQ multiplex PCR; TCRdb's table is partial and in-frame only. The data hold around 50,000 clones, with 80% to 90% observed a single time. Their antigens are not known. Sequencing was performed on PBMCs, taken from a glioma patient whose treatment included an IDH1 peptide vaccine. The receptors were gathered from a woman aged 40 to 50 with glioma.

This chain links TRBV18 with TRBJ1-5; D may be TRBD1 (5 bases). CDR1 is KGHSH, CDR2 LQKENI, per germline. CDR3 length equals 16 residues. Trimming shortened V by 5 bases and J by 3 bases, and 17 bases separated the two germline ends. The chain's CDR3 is CASSEVQSGNNQPQHF. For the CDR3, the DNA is TGTGCCAGCTCAGAAGTCCAGTCAGGGAACAATCAGCCCCAGCATTTT.

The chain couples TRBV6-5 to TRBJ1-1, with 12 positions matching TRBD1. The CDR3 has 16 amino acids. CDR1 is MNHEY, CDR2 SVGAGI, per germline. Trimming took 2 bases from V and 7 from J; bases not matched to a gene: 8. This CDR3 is CASSYAPGTGGDEAFF. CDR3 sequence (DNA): TGTGCCAGCAGTTACGCCCCGGGGACAGGGGGCGATGAAGCTTTCTTT.

As DNA, the CDR3 is TGTGCCAGCAGTGAGAAGGGGCGTTTAGCTAACTATGGCTACACCTTC. It translates to CASSEKGRLANYGYTF. The chain has TRBV6-1 and TRBJ1-2; tentatively, D is TRBD1 (5 bases). The CDR3 sequence is 16 residues long. The germline V gene encodes CDR1 MNHNS and CDR2 SASEGT. Trimming removed 3 bases at V and 0 bases at J, with 14 bases between.

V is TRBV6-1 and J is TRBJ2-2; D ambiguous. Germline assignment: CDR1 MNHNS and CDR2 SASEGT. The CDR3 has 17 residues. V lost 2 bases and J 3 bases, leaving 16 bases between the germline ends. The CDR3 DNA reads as TGTGCCAGCAGTGAAATGTGGAGATCAGACGACACCGGGGAGCTGTTTTTT. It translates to CASSEMWRSDDTGELFF.

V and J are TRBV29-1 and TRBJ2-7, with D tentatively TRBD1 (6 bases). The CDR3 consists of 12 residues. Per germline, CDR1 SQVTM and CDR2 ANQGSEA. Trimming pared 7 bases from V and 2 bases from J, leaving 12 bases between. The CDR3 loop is CSAVDRTYEQYF. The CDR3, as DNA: TGCAGCGCAGTGGACAGAACCTACGAGCAGTACTTC.

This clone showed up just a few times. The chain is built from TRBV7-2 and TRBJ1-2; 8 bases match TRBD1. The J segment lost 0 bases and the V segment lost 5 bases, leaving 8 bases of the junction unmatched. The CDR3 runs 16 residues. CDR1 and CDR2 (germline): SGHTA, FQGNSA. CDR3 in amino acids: CASSPDRVRANYGYTF. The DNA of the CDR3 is TGTGCCAGCAGCCCGGACAGGGTTCGGGCTAACTATGGCTACACCTTC. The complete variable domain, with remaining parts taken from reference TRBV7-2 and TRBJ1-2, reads GAGVSQSPSNKVTEKGKDVELRCDPISGHTALYWYRQSLGQGLEFLIYFQGNSAPDKSGLPSDRFSAERTGGSVSTLTIQRTQQEDSAVYLCASSPDRVRANYGYTFGSGTRLTVV.

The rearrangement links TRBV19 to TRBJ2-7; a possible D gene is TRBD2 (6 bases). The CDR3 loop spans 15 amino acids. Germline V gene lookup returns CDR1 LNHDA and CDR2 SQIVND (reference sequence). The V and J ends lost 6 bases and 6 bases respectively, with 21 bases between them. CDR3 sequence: CASSPWWLANSEQYF. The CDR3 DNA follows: TGTGCCAGTAGCCCCTGGTGGCTAGCGAATTCCGAGCAGTACTTC. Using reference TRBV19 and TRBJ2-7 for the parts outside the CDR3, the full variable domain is DGGITQSPKYLFRKEGQNVTLSCEQNLNHDAMYWYRQDPGQGLRLIYYSQIVNDFQKGDIAEGYSVSREKKESFPLTVTSAQKNPTAFYLCASSPWWLANSEQYFGPGTRLTVT.

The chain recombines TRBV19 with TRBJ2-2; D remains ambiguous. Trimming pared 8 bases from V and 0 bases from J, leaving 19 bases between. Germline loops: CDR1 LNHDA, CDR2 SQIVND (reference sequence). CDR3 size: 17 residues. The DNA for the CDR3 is TGTGCCAGTGAGAGCCTAGGAGCGACCTCGAACACCGGGGAGCTGTTTTTT. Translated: CASESLGATSNTGELFF.

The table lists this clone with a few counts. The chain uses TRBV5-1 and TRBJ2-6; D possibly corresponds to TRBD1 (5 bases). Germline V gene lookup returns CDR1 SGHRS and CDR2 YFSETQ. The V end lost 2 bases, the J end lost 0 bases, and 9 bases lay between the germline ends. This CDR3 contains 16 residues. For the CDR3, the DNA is TGCGCCAGCAGCTTTCCAGGGAACTCTGGGGCCAACGTCCTGACTTTC. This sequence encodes CASSFPGNSGANVLTF.

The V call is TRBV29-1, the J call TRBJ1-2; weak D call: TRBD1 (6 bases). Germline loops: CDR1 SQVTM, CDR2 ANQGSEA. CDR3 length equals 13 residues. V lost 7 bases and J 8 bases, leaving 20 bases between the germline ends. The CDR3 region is CSATWGAQEGYTF. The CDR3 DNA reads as TGCAGCGCCACTTGGGGGGCACAGGAAGGCTACACCTTC.

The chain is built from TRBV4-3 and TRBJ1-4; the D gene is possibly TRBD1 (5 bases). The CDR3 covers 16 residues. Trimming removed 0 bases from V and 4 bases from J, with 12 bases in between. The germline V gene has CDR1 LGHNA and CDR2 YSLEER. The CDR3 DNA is TGCGCCAGCAGCCAAGATGCAGGGAGTCGTAATGAAAAACTGTTTTTT. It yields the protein CASSQDAGSRNEKLFF.

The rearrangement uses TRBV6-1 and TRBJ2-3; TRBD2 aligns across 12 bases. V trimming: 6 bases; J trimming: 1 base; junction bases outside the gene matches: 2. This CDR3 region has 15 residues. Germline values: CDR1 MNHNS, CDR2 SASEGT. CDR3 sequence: CASRRLAGGTDTQYF. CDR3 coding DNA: TGTGCCAGCAGAAGACTAGCGGGGGGCACAGATACGCAGTATTTT.

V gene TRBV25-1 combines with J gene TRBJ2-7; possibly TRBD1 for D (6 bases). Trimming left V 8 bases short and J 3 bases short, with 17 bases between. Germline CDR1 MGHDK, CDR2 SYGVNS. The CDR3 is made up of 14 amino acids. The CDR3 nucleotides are TGTGCCAGCGGGCGGGCAGGGGTTCTCTACGAGCAGTACTTC. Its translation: CASGRAGVLYEQYF.

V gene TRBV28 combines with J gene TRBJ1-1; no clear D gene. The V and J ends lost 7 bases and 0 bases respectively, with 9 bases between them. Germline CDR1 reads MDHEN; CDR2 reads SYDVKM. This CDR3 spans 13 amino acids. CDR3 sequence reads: CASMANMNTEAFF. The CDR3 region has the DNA TGTGCCAGCATGGCGAATATGAACACTGAAGCTTTCTTT. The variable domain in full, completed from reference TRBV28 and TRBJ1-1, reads DVKVTQSSRYLVKRTGEKVFLECVQDMDHENMFWYRQDPGLGLRLIYFSYDVKMKEKGDIPEGYSVSREKKERFSLILESASTNQTSMYLCASMANMNTEAFFGQGTRLTVV.

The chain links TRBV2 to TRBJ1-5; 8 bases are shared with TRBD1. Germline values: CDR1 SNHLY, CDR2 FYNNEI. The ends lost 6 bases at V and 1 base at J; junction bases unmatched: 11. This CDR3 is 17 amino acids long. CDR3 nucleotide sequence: TGTGCCAGCAGCTACAAACCAGGGGGCCCAAGCAATCAGCCCCAGCATTTT. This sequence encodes CASSYKPGGPSNQPQHF.

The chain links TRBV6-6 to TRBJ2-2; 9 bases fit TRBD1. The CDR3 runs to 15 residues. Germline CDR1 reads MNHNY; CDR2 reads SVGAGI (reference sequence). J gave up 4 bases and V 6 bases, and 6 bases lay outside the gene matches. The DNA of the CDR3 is TGTGCCAGCAGCTCCCGGACAGGGGTCACCGGGGAGCTGTTTTTT. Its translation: CASSSRTGVTGELFF.

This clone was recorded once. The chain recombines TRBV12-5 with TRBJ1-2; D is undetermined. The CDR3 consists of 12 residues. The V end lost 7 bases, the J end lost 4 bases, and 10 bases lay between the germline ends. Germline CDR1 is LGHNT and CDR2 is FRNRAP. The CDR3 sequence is CASDGSAYGYTF. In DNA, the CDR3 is TGTGCTAGTGATGGCAGTGCCTATGGCTACACCTTC.

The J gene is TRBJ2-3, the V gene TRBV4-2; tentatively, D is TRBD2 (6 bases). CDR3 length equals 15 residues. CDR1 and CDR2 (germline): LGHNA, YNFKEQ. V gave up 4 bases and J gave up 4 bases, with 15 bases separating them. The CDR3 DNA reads TGTGCCAGCAGCCTGGGACTGGGAGGCGCAGATACGCAGTATTTT. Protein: CASSLGLGGADTQYF.

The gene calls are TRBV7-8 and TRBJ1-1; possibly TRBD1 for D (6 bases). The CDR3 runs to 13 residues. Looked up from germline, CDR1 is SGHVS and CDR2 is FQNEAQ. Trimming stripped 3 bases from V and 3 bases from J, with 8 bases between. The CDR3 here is CASSFNRDTEAFF. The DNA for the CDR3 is TGTGCCAGCAGCTTTAACAGGGACACTGAAGCTTTCTTT.

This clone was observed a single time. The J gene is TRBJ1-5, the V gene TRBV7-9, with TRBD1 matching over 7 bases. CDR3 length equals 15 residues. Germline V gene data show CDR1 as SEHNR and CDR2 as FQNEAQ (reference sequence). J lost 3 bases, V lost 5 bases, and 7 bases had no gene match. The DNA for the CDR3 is TGTGCCAGCAGCGCCGGGACAGCCTACAATCAGCCCCAGCATTTT. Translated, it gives CASSAGTAYNQPQHF.

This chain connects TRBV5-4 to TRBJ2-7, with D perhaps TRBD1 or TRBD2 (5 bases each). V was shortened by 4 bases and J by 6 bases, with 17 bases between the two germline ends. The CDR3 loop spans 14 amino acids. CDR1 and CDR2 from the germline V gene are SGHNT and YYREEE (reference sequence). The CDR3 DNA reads TGTGCCAGCAGCCCTTGGGACCCCAGGGCCGAGCAGTACTTC. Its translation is CASSPWDPRAEQYF.

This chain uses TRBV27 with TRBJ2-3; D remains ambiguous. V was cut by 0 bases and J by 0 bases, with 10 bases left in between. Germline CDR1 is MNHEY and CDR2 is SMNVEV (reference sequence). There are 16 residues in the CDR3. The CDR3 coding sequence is TGTGCCAGCAGTTTATCCGTGGGTGCTAGCACAGATACGCAGTATTTT. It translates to CASSLSVGASTDTQYF.

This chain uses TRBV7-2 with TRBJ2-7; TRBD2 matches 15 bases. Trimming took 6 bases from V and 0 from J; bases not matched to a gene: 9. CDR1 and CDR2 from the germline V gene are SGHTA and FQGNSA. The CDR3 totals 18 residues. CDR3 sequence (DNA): TGTGCCAGCAGTCGGACTAGCGGGGGGGCTAGGAGCTCCTACGAGCAGTACTTC. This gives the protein CASSRTSGGARSSYEQYF.

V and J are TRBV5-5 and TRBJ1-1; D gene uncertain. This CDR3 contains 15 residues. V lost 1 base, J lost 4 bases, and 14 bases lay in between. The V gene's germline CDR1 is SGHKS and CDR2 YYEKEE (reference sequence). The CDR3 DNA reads TGTGCCAGCAGCTTGTATAGGGAGGCCATCACTGAAGCTTTCTTT. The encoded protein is CASSLYREAITEAFF. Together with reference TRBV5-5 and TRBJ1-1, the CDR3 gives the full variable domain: DAGVTQSPTHLIKTRGQQVTLRCSPISGHKSVSWYQQVLGQGPQFIFQYYEKEERGRGNFPDRFSARQFPNYSSELNVNALLLGDSALYLCASSLYREAITEAFFGQGTRLTVV.

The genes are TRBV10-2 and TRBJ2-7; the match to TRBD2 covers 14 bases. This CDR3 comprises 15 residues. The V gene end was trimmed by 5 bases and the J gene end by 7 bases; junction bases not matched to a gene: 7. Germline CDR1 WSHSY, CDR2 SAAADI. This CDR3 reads CASSLTSGGAEEQYF. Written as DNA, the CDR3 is TGCGCCAGCAGTTTGACTAGCGGGGGGGCAGAGGAGCAGTACTTC.

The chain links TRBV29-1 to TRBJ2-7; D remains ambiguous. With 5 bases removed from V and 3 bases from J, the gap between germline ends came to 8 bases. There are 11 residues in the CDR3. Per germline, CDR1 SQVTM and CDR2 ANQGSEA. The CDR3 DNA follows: TGCAGCGTTACCACTGACTACGAGCAGTACTTC. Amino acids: CSVTTDYEQYF.

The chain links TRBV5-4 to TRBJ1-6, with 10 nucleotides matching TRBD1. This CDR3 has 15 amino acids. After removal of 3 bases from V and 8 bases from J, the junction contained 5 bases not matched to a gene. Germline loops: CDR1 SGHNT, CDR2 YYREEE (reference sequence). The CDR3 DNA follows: TGTGCCAGCAGCTGGGGGGGACAGGGGTATTCACCCCTCCACTTT. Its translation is CASSWGGQGYSPLHF.

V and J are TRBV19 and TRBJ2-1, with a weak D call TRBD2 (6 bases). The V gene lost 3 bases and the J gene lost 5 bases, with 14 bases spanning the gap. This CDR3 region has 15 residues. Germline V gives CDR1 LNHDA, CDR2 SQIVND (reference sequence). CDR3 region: CASSIVGRPNNEQFF. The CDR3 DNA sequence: TGTGCCAGTAGTATCGTCGGGAGACCCAACAATGAGCAGTTCTTC.